This T cell receptor beta chain appears in the sequencing data of a study of human T cells and chemical hapten exposure. Study background: The patch tests put 0.01% DPC on the skin of the upper back and were read 6 days later. The variation in per-sample TCR yields arose mainly from small differences in pooled library volumes.

Trimming pared 2 bases from V and 8 bases from J, leaving 16 bases between. Germline V CDR1 and CDR2: MNHEY, SVGAGI. The CDR3 has 15 residues. MiXCR, applied by TCRdb to the RACE reads, yields one record per CDR3 protein. Found here are 90,000 or so distinct CDR3 sequences, over 9.5% of them singletons; the top ten hold 2% to 2.5%. Only a few counts were recorded for this clonotype. The time point is: patch test 1, 2 weeks after DPC sensitization. The treatment: therapeutic diphenylcyclopropenone sensitization with weekly scalp DPC. Sequenced here: whole blood, sampled in connection with sensitization to the hapten diphenylcyclopropenone (DPC). The clonotype originates from a man aged 35 to 55 with alopecia areata. Some clones in this sample may be carry-over from other donors' samples. This chain links TRBV6-5 with TRBJ2-1; D is perhaps TRBD2 (6 bases). In DNA, the CDR3 is TGTGCCAGCAGTTACACGACCTTTGGGGAGGATGAGCAGTTCTTC. Its translation is CASSYTTFGEDEQFF.